This entry describes one T cell receptor (beta chain). Antigen unknown. Time point indicated: patch test 1, 2 weeks after DPC sensitization. The treatment is: therapeutic diphenylcyclopropenone sensitization with weekly scalp DPC. The sample is drawn from a study of human T cells and chemical hapten exposure. Background on the study: Upper back patch tests used 0.01% DPC, scored after 6 days. Overall study findings and caveats: The presence of alopecia in the donors means their immune response may differ from healthy people's. Expanded TCRs clustered into significantly more large CDR3 similarity groups than controls, the analysis revealed.

Trimming pared 7 bases from V and 8 bases from J, leaving 26 bases between. Germline-derived CDR1 and CDR2 are MNHNS and SASEGT. The CDR3 sequence is 16 residues long. TCRdb ran MiXCR on the RACE reads and lists one entry per CDR3 protein. Of some 400,000 distinct CDR3 sequences in the sample, nearly 5% were seen once. This sequence joins TRBV6-1 and TRBJ1-1; tentative D call: TRBD1 (5 bases). The sequence was obtained from a woman between 50 and 59 years old with alopecia areata. Some clones in this sample may be carry-over from other donors' samples. The material sequenced was whole blood, taken in connection with sensitization to the hapten diphenylcyclopropenone (DPC). The CDR3 sequence: CASTESKGYRLPEAFF. The CDR3 coding sequence is TGTGCCAGCACCGAATCAAAAGGGTACAGGCTGCCGGAAGCTTTCTTT.